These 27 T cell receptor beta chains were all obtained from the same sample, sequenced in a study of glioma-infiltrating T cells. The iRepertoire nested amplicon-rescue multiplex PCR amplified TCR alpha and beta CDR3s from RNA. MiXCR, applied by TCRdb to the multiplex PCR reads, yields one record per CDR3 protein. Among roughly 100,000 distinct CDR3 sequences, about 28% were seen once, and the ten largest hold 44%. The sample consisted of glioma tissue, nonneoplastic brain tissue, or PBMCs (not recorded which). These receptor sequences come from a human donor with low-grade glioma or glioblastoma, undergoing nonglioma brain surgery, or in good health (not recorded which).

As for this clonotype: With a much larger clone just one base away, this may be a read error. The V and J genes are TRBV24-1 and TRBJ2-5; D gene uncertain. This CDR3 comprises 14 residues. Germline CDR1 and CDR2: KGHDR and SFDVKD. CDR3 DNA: TGTGCCACCAGTGATACTAACGCCCAAGGGACCCAGTACTTC. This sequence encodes CATSDTNAQGTQYF.

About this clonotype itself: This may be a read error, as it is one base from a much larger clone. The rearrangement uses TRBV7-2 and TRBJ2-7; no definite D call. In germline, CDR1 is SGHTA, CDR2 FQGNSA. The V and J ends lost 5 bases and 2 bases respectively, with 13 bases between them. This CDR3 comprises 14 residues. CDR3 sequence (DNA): TGTGCCAGCAGCATCTGGAAAGGGACCTACGAGCAGTACTTC. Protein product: CASSIWKGTYEQYF.

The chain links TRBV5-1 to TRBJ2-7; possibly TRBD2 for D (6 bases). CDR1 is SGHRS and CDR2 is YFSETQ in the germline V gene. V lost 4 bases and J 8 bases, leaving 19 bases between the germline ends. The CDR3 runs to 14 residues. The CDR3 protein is CASSLSWGGEQQYF. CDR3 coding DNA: TGCGCCAGCAGCCTATCCTGGGGAGGAGAACAGCAGTACTTC.

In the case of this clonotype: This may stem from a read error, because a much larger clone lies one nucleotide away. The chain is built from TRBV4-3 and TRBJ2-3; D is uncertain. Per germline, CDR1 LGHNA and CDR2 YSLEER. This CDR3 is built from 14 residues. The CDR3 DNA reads TGCGCCAGCGGCCAAGACCTTGGCGTAGATACGCAGTATTTT. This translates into CASGQDLGVDTQYF.

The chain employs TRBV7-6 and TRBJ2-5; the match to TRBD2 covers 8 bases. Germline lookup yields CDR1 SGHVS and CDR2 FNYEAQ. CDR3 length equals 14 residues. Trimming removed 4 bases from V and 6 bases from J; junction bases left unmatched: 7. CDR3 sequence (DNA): TGTGCCAGCAGCTCCAACGGACTAGCTCAGACCCAGTACTTC. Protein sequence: CASSSNGLAQTQYF.

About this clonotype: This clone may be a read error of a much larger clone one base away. The CDR3 region is CASSNAGGEAFF. In nucleotides, the CDR3 is TGTGCCAGCAGTAACGCCGGAGGGGAAGCTTTCTTT. The chain joins TRBV6-8 to TRBJ1-1; D is uncertain. Per the germline V gene, CDR1 is MNHGY and CDR2 is SAAAGT. The CDR3 length is 12 residues. The V end was cut by 5 bases, the J end by 8 bases, with 12 bases between.

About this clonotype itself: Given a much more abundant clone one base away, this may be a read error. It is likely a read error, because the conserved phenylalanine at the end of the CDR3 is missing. The CDR3 here is CASRWTQRGEQFS. The CDR3 DNA is TGCGCCAGCAGATGGACCCAGCGGGGTGAGCAGTTCTCC. The chain employs TRBV5-1 and TRBJ2-1; TRBD2 aligns across 7 bases. The CDR3 is 13 amino acids. Germline-derived CDR1 and CDR2 are SGHRS and YFSETQ. Germline trimming cut 5 bases from V and 9 bases from J; bases unmatched to any gene: 8.

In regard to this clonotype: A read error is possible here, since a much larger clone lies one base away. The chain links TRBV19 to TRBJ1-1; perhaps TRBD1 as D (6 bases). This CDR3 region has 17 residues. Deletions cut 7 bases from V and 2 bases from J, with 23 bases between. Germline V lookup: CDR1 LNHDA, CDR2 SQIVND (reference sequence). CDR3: CASKMAGAGALNTEAFF. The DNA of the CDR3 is TGTGCCAGTAAGATGGCGGGGGCAGGGGCTCTCAACACTGAAGCTTTCTTT.

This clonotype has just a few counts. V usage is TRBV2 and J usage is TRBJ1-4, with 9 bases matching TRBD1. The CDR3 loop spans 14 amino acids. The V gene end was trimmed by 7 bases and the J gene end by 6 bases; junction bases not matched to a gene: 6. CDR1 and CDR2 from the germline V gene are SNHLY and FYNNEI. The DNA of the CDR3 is TGTGCCAGCAACGACAGGGGGTCTTATGAAAAACTGTTTTTT. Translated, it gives CASNDRGSYEKLFF.

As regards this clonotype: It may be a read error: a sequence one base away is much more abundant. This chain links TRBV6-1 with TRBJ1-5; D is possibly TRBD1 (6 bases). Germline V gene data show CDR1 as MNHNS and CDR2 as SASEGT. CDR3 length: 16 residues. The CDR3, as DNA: TGTGCCAGCAGCCGAGCCCAGGGGTCGGGCAATCAGACCCAGCATTTT. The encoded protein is CASSRAQGSGNQTQHF.

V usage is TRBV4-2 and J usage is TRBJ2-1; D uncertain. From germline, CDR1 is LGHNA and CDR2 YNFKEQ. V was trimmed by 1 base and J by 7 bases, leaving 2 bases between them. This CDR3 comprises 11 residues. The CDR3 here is CASSQVNEQFF. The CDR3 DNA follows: TGTGCCAGCAGCCAAGTAAATGAGCAGTTCTTC.

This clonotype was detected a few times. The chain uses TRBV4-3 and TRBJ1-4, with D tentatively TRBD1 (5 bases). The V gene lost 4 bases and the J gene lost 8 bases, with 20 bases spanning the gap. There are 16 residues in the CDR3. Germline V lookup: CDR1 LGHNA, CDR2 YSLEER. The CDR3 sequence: CASSREMQGIREKLFF. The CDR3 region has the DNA TGCGCCAGCAGCCGCGAGATGCAGGGTATAAGGGAAAAACTGTTTTTT.

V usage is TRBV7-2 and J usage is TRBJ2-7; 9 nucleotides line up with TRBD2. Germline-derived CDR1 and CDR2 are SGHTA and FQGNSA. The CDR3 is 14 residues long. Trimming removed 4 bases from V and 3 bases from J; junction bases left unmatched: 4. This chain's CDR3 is CASSSGLANYEQYF. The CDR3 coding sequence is TGTGCCAGCAGCTCGGGACTAGCTAACTACGAGCAGTACTTC.

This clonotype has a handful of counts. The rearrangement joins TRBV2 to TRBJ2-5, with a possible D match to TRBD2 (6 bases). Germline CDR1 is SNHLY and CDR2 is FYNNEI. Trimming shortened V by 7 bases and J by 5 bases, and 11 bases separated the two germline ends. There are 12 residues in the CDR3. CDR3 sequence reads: CASNRGGETQYF. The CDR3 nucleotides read TGTGCCAGCAACCGGGGAGGCGAGACCCAGTACTTC.

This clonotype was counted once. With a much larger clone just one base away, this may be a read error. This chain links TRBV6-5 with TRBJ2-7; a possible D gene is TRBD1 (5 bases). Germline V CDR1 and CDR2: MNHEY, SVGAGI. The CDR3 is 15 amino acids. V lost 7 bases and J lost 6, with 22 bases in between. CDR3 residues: CASTLGQVAPSEQYF. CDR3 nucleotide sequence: TGTGCCAGCACCCTGGGGCAGGTGGCCCCCAGCGAGCAGTACTTC.

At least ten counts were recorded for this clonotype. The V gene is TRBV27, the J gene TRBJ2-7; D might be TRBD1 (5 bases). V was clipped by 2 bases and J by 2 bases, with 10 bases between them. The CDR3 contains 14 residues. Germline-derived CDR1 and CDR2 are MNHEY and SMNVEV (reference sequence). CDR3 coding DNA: TGTGCCAGCAGTTTAAAGGGGATAACCTACGAGCAGTACTTC. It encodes CASSLKGITYEQYF.

CDR3 sequence (DNA): TGTGCCAGCAGCTCTCTGGCGGGGGGCAGTGAGCAGTTCTTC. Encoded protein: CASSSLAGGSEQFF. V usage is TRBV11-3 and J usage is TRBJ2-1; TRBD2 aligns across 8 bases. Germline trimming cut 4 bases from V and 9 bases from J; bases unmatched to any gene: 8. Germline V lookup: CDR1 SGHNT, CDR2 YENEEA. The CDR3 runs to 14 residues.

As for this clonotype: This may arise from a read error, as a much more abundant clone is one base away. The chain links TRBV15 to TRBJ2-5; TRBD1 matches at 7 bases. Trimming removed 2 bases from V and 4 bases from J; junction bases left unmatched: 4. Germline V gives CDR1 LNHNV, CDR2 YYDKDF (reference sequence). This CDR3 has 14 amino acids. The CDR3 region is CATSRNRGGETQYF. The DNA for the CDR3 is TGTGCCACCAGCAGAAACAGGGGCGGAGAGACCCAGTACTTC. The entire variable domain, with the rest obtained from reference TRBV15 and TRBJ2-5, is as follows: DAMVIQNPRYQVTQFGKPVTLSCSQTLNHNVMYWYQQKSSQAPKLLFHYYDKDFNNEADTPDNFQSRRPNTSFCFLDIRSPGLGDTAMYLCATSRNRGGETQYFGPGTRLLVL.

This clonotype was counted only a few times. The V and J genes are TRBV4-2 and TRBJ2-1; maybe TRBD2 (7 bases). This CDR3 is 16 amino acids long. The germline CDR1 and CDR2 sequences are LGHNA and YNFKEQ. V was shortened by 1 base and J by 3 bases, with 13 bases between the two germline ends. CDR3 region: CASSQVRGGGYNEQFF. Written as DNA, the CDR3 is TGTGCCAGCAGCCAAGTCCGCGGGGGCGGCTACAATGAGCAGTTCTTC.

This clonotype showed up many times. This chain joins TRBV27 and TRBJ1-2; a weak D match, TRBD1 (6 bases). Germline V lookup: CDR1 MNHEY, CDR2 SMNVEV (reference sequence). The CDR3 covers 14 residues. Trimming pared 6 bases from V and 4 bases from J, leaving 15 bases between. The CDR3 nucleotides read TGTGCCAGCAGCCTAAGAAGGGGGGGCTATGGCTACACCTTC. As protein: CASSLRRGGYGYTF.

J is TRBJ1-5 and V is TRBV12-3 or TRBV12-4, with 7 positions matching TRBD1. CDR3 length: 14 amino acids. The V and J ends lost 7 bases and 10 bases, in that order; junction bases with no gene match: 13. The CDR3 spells CASTFGTVESPQHF. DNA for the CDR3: TGTGCCAGCACCTTTGGGACAGTTGAAAGTCCCCAGCATTTT.

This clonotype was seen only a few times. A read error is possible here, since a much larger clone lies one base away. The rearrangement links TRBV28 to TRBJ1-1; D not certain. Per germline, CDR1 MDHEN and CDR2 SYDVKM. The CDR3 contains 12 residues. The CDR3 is CASSRMFTEASF. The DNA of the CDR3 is TGTGCCAGCAGTAGAATGTTCACTGAAGCTTCCTTT.

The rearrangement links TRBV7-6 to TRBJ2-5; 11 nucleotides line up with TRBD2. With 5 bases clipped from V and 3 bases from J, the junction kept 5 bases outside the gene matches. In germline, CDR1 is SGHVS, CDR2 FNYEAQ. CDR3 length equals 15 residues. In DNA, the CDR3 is TGTGCCAGCAGCGACACTAGCGGGGGTAAAGAGACCCAGTACTTC. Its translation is CASSDTSGGKETQYF.

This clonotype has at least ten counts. In DNA, the CDR3 is TGTGCCAGCAGCCCCTCCACTCAAGGTTTACCCCTCCACTTT. This translates into CASSPSTQGLPLHF. The genes are TRBV3-1 and TRBJ1-6; D is uncertain. CDR1 is LGHDT and CDR2 is YNNKEL in the germline V gene (reference sequence). The CDR3 covers 14 residues. V lost 4 bases to trimming and J lost 12 bases, with 16 bases between them.

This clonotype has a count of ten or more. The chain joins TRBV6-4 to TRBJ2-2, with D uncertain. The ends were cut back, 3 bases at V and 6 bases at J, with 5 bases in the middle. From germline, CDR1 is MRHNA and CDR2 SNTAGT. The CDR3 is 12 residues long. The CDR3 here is CASSEQSGELFF. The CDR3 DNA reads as TGTGCCAGCAGTGAACAGTCCGGGGAGCTGTTTTTT.

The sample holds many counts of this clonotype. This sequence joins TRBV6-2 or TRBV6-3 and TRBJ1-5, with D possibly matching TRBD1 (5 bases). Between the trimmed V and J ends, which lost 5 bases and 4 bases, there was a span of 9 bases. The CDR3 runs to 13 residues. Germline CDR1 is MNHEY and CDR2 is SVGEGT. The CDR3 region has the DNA TGTGCCAGCAGTAATCAGGGAAATCAGCCCCAGCATTTT. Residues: CASSNQGNQPQHF.

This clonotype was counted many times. The CDR3 is CASSDGISGNTIYF. The DNA of the CDR3 is TGTGCCAGCAGTGACGGAATCTCTGGAAACACCATATATTTT. The chain is built from TRBV6-1 and TRBJ1-3; D is ambiguous. V was clipped by 3 bases and J by 0 bases, with 6 bases between them. The CDR3 loop spans 14 amino acids. The germline gives CDR1 MNHNS, CDR2 SASEGT.